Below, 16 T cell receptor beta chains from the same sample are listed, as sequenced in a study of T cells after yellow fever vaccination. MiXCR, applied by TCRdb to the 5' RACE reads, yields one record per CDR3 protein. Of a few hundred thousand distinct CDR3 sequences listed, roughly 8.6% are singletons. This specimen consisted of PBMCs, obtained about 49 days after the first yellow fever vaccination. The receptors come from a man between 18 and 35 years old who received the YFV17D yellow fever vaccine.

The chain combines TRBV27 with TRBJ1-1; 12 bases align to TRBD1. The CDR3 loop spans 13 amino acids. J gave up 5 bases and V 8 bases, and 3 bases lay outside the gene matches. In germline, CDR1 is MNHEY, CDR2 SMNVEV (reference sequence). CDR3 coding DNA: TGTGCCAGCGGGACAGGGGGCCGAACTGAAGCTTTCTTT. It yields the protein CASGTGGRTEAFF.

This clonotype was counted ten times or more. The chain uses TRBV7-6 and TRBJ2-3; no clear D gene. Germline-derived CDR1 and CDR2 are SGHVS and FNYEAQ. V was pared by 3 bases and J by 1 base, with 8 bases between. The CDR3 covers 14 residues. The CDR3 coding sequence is TGTGCCAGCAGCTTGGTGCTAGGCACAGATACGCAGTATTTT. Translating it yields CASSLVLGTDTQYF.

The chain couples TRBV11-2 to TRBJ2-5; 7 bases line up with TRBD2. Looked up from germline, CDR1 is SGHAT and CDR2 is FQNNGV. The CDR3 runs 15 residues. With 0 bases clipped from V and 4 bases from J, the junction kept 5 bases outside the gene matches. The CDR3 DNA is TGTGCCAGCAGCTTAGACGGGGGGTTCCCAGAGACCCAGTACTTC. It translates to CASSLDGGFPETQYF. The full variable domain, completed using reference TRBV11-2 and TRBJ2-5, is EAGVAQSPRYKIIEKRQSVAFWCNPISGHATLYWYQQILGQGPKLLIQFQNNGVVDDSQLPKDRFSAERLKGVDSTLKIQPAKLEDSAVYLCASSLDGGFPETQYFGPGTRLLVL.

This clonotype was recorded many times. DNA of the CDR3: TGTGCCAGCAGCCCCGTTTCGGGTATCTACAATGAGCAGTTCTTC. The encoded protein is CASSPVSGIYNEQFF. The chain links TRBV5-5 to TRBJ2-1; no firm D call. The V end was cut by 4 bases, the J end by 3 bases, with 14 bases between. Per the germline V gene, CDR1 is SGHKS and CDR2 is YYEKEE (reference sequence). The CDR3 sequence is 15 residues long.

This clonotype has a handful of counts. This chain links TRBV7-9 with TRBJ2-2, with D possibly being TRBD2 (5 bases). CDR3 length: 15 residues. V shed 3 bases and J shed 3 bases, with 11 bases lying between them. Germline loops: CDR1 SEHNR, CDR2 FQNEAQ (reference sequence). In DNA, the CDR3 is TGTGCCAGCAGCTTCCAGGAGGTGTACACCGGGGAGCTGTTTTTT. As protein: CASSFQEVYTGELFF.

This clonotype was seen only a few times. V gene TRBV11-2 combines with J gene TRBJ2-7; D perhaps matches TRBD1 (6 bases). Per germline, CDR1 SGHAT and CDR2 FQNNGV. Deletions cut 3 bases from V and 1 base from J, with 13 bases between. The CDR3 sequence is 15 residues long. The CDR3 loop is CASSLESGESYEQYF. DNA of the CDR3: TGTGCCAGCAGCTTGGAGTCAGGGGAATCCTACGAGCAGTACTTC. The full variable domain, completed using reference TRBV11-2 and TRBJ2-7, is EAGVAQSPRYKIIEKRQSVAFWCNPISGHATLYWYQQILGQGPKLLIQFQNNGVVDDSQLPKDRFSAERLKGVDSTLKIQPAKLEDSAVYLCASSLESGESYEQYFGPGTRLTVT.

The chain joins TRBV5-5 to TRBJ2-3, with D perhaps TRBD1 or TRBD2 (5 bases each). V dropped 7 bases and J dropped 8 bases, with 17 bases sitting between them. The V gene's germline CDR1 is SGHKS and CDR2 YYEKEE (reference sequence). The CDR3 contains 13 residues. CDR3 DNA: TGTGCCAGCGGTTTCGGGACCCCGATTACGCAGTATTTT. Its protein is CASGFGTPITQYF.

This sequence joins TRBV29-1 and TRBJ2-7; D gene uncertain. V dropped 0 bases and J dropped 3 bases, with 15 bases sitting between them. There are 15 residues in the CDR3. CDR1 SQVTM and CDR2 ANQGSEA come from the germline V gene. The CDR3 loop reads CSVEDAGSTSYEQYF. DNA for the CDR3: TGCAGCGTTGAAGATGCAGGATCAACGAGCTACGAGCAGTACTTC.

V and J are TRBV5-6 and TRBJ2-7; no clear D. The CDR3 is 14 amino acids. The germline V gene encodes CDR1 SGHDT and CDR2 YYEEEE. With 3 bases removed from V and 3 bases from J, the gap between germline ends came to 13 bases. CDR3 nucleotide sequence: TGTGCCAGCAGCTGGGTCCTGACGGGCTACGAGCAGTACTTC. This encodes CASSWVLTGYEQYF.

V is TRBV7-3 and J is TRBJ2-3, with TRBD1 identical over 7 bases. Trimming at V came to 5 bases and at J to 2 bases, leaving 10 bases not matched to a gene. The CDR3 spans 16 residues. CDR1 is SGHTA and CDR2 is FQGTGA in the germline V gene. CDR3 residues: CASSKAGTANTDTQYF. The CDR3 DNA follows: TGTGCCAGCAGCAAAGCCGGGACAGCCAACACAGATACGCAGTATTTT.

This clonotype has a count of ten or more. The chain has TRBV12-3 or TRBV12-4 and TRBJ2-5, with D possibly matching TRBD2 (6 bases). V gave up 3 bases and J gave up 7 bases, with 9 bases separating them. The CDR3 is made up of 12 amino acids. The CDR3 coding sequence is TGTGCCAGCAGTTTGGGGGGACTGACCCAGTACTTC. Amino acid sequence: CASSLGGLTQYF.

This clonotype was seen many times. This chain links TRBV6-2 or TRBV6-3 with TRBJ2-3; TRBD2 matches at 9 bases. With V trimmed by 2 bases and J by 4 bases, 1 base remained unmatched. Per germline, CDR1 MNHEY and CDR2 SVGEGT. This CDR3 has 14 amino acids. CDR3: CASSYGGGADTQYF. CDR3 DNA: TGTGCCAGCAGTTACGGCGGGGGGGCAGATACGCAGTATTTT.

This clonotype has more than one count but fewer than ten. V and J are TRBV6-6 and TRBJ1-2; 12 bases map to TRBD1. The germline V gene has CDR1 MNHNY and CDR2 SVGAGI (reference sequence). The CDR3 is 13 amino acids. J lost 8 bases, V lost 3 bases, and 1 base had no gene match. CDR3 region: CASSYGTGGGYTF. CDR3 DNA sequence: TGTGCCAGCAGTTATGGGACAGGGGGCGGCTACACCTTC.

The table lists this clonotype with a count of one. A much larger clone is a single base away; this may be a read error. The CDR3 region is CSVEGRDRGHSYEPYF. CDR3 coding DNA: TGCAGCGTTGAGGGGCGGGACAGGGGGCATTCCTACGAGCCGTACTTC. V gene TRBV29-1 combines with J gene TRBJ2-7; 12 bases fit TRBD1. The length of the CDR3 is 16 residues. The germline V gene encodes CDR1 SQVTM and CDR2 ANQGSEA.

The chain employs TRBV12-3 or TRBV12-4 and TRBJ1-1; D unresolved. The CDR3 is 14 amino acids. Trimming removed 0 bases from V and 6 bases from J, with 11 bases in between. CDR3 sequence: CASSLAPAYPEAFF. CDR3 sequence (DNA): TGTGCCAGCAGTTTAGCGCCGGCGTACCCTGAAGCTTTCTTT.

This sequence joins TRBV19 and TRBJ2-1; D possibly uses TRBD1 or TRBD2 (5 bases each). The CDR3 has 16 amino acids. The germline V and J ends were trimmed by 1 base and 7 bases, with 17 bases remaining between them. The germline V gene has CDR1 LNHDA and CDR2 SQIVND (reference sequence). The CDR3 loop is CASSIGWDHKWNEQFF. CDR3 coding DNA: TGTGCCAGTAGTATAGGTTGGGACCACAAGTGGAATGAGCAGTTCTTC.